This TCR beta chain was recovered during a study of blood T cell repertoires in COVID-19. Study context: T cells, B-cell-depleted T cells, or PBMCs provided the cDNA or gDNA that served as material.

Clones were read by immunoSEQ multiplex PCR, and TCRdb kept only the in-frame ones, dropping some. Seen here are roughly 220,000 clones, roughly 76% observed once, and the top ten hold 7.5% to 8%. Germline CDR1 reads ENHRY; CDR2 reads SYGVKD. CDR3 length: 15 amino acids. The junction had 9 bases not matched to a gene; V was cut back by 5 bases and J by 7 bases. The sequenced sample was peripheral blood. This chain joins TRBV10-3 and TRBJ2-1; the match to TRBD1 covers 9 bases. The TCR was taken from a woman at least 80 years old with COVID-19, enrolled during active disease. CDR3 nucleotide sequence: TGTGCCATCAGTTCCCCTGACAGGGGGAGGAATGAGCAGTTCTTC. Translating it yields CAISSPDRGRNEQFF.